Presented here are 30 T cell receptor beta chains from one specimen sequenced in a study of blood T cell repertoires in COVID-19. Assay used: immunoSEQ multiplex PCR; TCRdb lists only in-frame clones, some missing. Of 72,000 or so clones listed, 80% to 95% are singletons. The sequenced sample consisted of peripheral blood. These TCRs come from a woman of 80 years or more with acute or convalescent COVID-19.

The chain carries TRBV6-6 and TRBJ1-5; possibly TRBD1 for D (5 bases). V dropped 6 bases and J dropped 6 bases, with 15 bases sitting between them. The CDR3 runs to 14 residues. CDR1 and CDR2 from the germline V gene are MNHNY and SVGAGI (reference sequence). CDR3 bases: TGTGCCAGCAGCCGCGGACCTAGGGGTCAGCCCCAGCATTTT. This translates into CASSRGPRGQPQHF.

The rearrangement links TRBV6-5 to TRBJ2-7; D is ambiguous. V shed 6 bases and J shed 4 bases, with 13 bases lying between them. The germline V gene encodes CDR1 MNHEY and CDR2 SVGAGI. CDR3 length: 13 amino acids. CDR3 coding DNA: TGTGCCAGCAGCATAACAGTTCTTTACGAGCAGTACTTC. This gives the protein CASSITVLYEQYF.

V gene TRBV6-5 combines with J gene TRBJ1-6; TRBD1 matches at 9 bases. Germline CDR1 reads MNHEY; CDR2 reads SVGAGI. This CDR3 spans 14 amino acids. Trimming removed 7 bases from V and 9 bases from J; junction bases left unmatched: 7. The CDR3 DNA reads TGTGCCAGCAAATCCGACAGGGGGGTTTCACCCCTCCACTTT. It yields the protein CASKSDRGVSPLHF.

The chain carries TRBV9 and TRBJ2-2; D unclear. The CDR3 has 17 residues. The V end lost 0 bases, the J end lost 2 bases, and 14 bases lay between the germline ends. In germline, CDR1 is SGDLS, CDR2 YYNGEE. CDR3: CASSVGPTGPNTGELFF. The DNA of the CDR3 is TGTGCCAGCAGCGTAGGGCCGACGGGTCCCAACACCGGGGAGCTGTTTTTT.

This clone was observed a single time. This chain uses TRBV11-2 with TRBJ2-5, with 10 bases lining up with TRBD1. The CDR3 runs to 15 residues. Trimming cost V 1 base and J 5 bases; bases outside gene matches: 4. Germline assignment: CDR1 SGHAT and CDR2 FQNNGV. The chain's CDR3 is CASSLGQGAMETQYF. The CDR3 nucleotides read TGTGCCAGCAGCTTAGGACAGGGGGCGATGGAGACCCAGTACTTC.

V usage is TRBV4-3 and J usage is TRBJ2-2; a possible D gene is TRBD1 (5 bases). CDR3 size: 13 residues. V lost 0 bases to trimming and J lost 6 bases, with 5 bases between them. Germline lookup yields CDR1 LGHNA and CDR2 YSLEER. CDR3 coding DNA: TGCGCCAGCAGCCAAGACAGGGCCGGGGAGCTGTTTTTT. Protein sequence: CASSQDRAGELFF.

The gene calls are TRBV5-1 and TRBJ2-3; tentatively, D is TRBD2 (5 bases). The CDR3 runs 17 residues. V was pared by 1 base and J by 4 bases, with 19 bases between. Germline V gene sequence: CDR1 SGHRS, CDR2 YFSETQ. The CDR3 is CASSLSPTARAADTQYF. The DNA for the CDR3 is TGCGCCAGCAGCTTGTCCCCGACCGCCCGAGCGGCAGATACGCAGTATTTT. Supplemented by reference TRBV5-1 and TRBJ2-3, the full variable domain reads KAGVTQTPRYLIKTRGQQVTLSCSPISGHRSVSWYQQTPGQGLQFLFEYFSETQRNKGNFPGRFSGRQFSNSRSEMNVSTLELGDSALYLCASSLSPTARAADTQYFGPGTRLTVL.

This sequence joins TRBV28 and TRBJ1-4; possible D gene TRBD1, 6 bases. Germline V gene sequence: CDR1 MDHEN, CDR2 SYDVKM. CDR3 length: 16 amino acids. Between the trimmed V and J ends, which lost 5 bases and 4 bases, there was a span of 17 bases. The CDR3 nucleotides read TGTGCCAGCAGTACCGCCGCTGCGGACAGTAATGAAAAACTGTTTTTT. Translating it yields CASSTAAADSNEKLFF. The whole variable domain, remainder taken from reference TRBV28 and TRBJ1-4, is DVKVTQSSRYLVKRTGEKVFLECVQDMDHENMFWYRQDPGLGLRLIYFSYDVKMKEKGDIPEGYSVSREKKERFSLILESASTNQTSMYLCASSTAAADSNEKLFFGSGTQLSVL.

This clone has only one observation. The chain couples TRBV11-2 to TRBJ2-1; 8 bases fit TRBD2. The length of the CDR3 is 16 residues. V gave up 4 bases and J gave up 3 bases; unmatched junction bases: 8. Germline V gene data show CDR1 as SGHAT and CDR2 as FQNNGV. CDR3 DNA: TGTGCCAGCAGCTATGAAGCGGGAGTCTTCTACAATGAGCAGTTCTTC. Its translation is CASSYEAGVFYNEQFF.

This clone was counted a single time. The gene calls are TRBV3-1 (or the pseudogene TRBV3-2) and TRBJ2-3, with D possibly being TRBD2 (7 bases). The germline V and J ends were trimmed by 1 base and 2 bases, with 13 bases remaining between them. CDR3 length: 16 residues. Germline lookup yields CDR1 LGHDT and CDR2 YNNKEL (reference sequence). The CDR3 spells CASSQAQGRVTDTQYF. The CDR3 nucleotides read TGTGCCAGCAGCCAAGCCCAGGGGAGGGTCACAGATACGCAGTATTTT.

This clone was counted once. The V and J genes are TRBV7-9 and TRBJ2-3; 9 positions match TRBD2. Germline CDR1 and CDR2: SEHNR and FQNEAQ (reference sequence). The CDR3 covers 15 residues. V lost 5 bases and J lost 1; bases outside the gene matches: 4. In DNA, the CDR3 is TGTGCCAGCAGCCTTAGCGGGAGTGGCACAGATACGCAGTATTTT. Translating gives CASSLSGSGTDTQYF.

This chain uses TRBV19 with TRBJ1-5, with D uncertain. Trimming cost V 3 bases and J 0 bases, with 24 bases left between them. This CDR3 is 20 amino acids long. The germline CDR1 and CDR2 sequences are LNHDA and SQIVND (reference sequence). The CDR3 here is CASSIPVFGRGRDSNQPQHF. CDR3 DNA: TGTGCCAGTAGTATCCCCGTGTTCGGCCGGGGAAGGGATAGCAATCAGCCCCAGCATTTT.

The chain employs TRBV28 and TRBJ2-7; D is perhaps TRBD2 (5 bases). V was pared by 3 bases and J by 3 bases, with 18 bases between. The germline V gene encodes CDR1 MDHEN and CDR2 SYDVKM. This CDR3 contains 16 residues. The CDR3 DNA reads as TGTGCCAGCAGTTTCAAACTTGGCGGGTTAGACTACGAGCAGTACTTC. Its protein is CASSFKLGGLDYEQYF.

There are a few counts of this clone. The chain uses TRBV9 and TRBJ2-1, with 7 positions matching TRBD2. The CDR3 extends over 14 amino acids. Looked up from germline, CDR1 is SGDLS and CDR2 is YYNGEE. The V segment lost 4 bases and the J segment 0 bases; nucleotides outside the gene matches: 1. The chain's CDR3 is CASSRGSSYNEQFF. DNA for the CDR3: TGTGCCAGCAGCCGCGGGAGCTCCTACAATGAGCAGTTCTTC.

CDR3 protein: CASSLDGGTGLQPQHF. The CDR3 DNA reads as TGTGCCAGCAGCTTGGATGGGGGGACAGGGCTCCAGCCCCAGCATTTT. The V gene is TRBV7-9, the J gene TRBJ1-5; 9 bases map to TRBD1. The CDR3 extends over 16 amino acids. J was trimmed by 7 bases and V by 3 bases; bases with no gene match: 10. Germline CDR1 is SEHNR and CDR2 is FQNEAQ (reference sequence).

V usage is TRBV6-1 and J usage is TRBJ2-3; a weak D match, TRBD1 (5 bases). There are 15 residues in the CDR3. Between the trimmed V and J ends, which lost 2 bases and 0 bases, there was a span of 9 bases. CDR1 and CDR2 (germline): MNHNS, SASEGT. The CDR3 DNA reads TGTGCCAGCAGTGAATTGCAGGGCAGCACAGATACGCAGTATTTT. Translating it yields CASSELQGSTDTQYF.

V is TRBV7-2 and J is TRBJ1-2; D gene uncertain. This CDR3 comprises 14 residues. Germline assignment: CDR1 SGHTA and CDR2 FQGNSA. The V end lost 5 bases, the J end lost 8 bases, and 18 bases lay between the germline ends. CDR3 residues: CASSPRQAEGGYTF. In DNA, the CDR3 is TGTGCCAGCAGCCCTCGGCAGGCCGAGGGAGGCTACACCTTC. Filled out from reference TRBV7-2 and TRBJ1-2, the complete variable domain reads GAGVSQSPSNKVTEKGKDVELRCDPISGHTALYWYRQSLGQGLEFLIYFQGNSAPDKSGLPSDRFSAERTGGSVSTLTIQRTQQEDSAVYLCASSPRQAEGGYTFGSGTRLTVV.

This clone has only a few counts. The chain uses TRBV29-1 and TRBJ2-1; TRBD2 matches 7 bases. The ends lost 6 bases at V and 0 bases at J; junction bases unmatched: 5. The CDR3 contains 14 residues. From germline, CDR1 is SQVTM and CDR2 ANQGSEA. The DNA of the CDR3 is TGCAGCGTCCTTAGCGGGTTCTCCTACAATGAGCAGTTCTTC. Residues: CSVLSGFSYNEQFF.

V gene TRBV19 combines with J gene TRBJ1-4; TRBD1 is a possible D gene (6 bases). The CDR3 sequence is 16 residues long. V was shortened by 6 bases and J by 0 bases, with 14 bases between the two germline ends. CDR1 and CDR2 (germline): LNHDA, SQIVND (reference sequence). The CDR3 spells CASRINQGTTNEKLFF. The CDR3 coding sequence is TGTGCCAGTAGGATCAACCAGGGGACAACTAATGAAAAACTGTTTTTT.

The chain combines TRBV5-6 with TRBJ1-2; weak D call: TRBD1 (5 bases). The germline CDR1 and CDR2 sequences are SGHDT and YYEEEE. This CDR3 region has 14 residues. V lost 4 bases, J lost 2 bases, and 12 bases lay in between. The CDR3 DNA is TGTGCCAGCAGCCCGGGACTGGGGAACTATGGCTACACCTTC. Translated, it gives CASSPGLGNYGYTF.

CDR3 loop: CAIRPTGGNEKLFF. CDR3 DNA sequence: TGTGCCATCAGACCGACAGGTGGTAATGAAAAACTGTTTTTT. The rearrangement links TRBV10-3 to TRBJ1-4; the D gene is possibly TRBD1 (6 bases). The CDR3 is made up of 14 amino acids. Germline V gene lookup returns CDR1 ENHRY and CDR2 SYGVKD. Deletions cut 6 bases from V and 4 bases from J, with 12 bases between.

The chain employs TRBV9 and TRBJ1-4; D gene uncertain. V was cut by 1 base and J by 7 bases, with 11 bases left in between. The CDR3 length is 14 residues. CDR1 is SGDLS, CDR2 YYNGEE, per germline. This CDR3 reads CASSVTAAGEKLFF. Written as DNA, the CDR3 is TGTGCCAGCAGCGTAACGGCTGCGGGTGAAAAACTGTTTTTT.

This chain joins TRBV19 and TRBJ1-6; TRBD1 matches at 7 bases. This CDR3 is 14 amino acids long. Unmatched junction bases numbered 3, after V lost 7 bases and J lost 3 bases. Germline V CDR1 and CDR2: LNHDA, SQIVND (reference sequence). The chain's CDR3 is CASTWDSYNSPLHF. CDR3 sequence (DNA): TGTGCCAGTACCTGGGACAGCTATAATTCACCCCTCCACTTT.

The chain uses TRBV4-2 and TRBJ2-4, with TRBD1 identical over 12 bases. This CDR3 comprises 21 residues. Per the germline V gene, CDR1 is LGHNA and CDR2 is YNFKEQ. Trimming removed 3 bases from V and 0 bases from J; junction bases left unmatched: 15. The CDR3 loop is CASSQERFLGQGAVAKNIQYF. The CDR3 bases are TGTGCCAGCAGCCAGGAGCGCTTCCTGGGACAGGGGGCTGTAGCCAAAAACATTCAGTACTTC.

This clone was seen a handful of times. In nucleotides, the CDR3 is TGTGCCAGCAGTTACCCCGGACAGGGAAGAAACACCATATATTTT. This encodes CASSYPGQGRNTIYF. This sequence joins TRBV6-6 and TRBJ1-3; 8 positions match TRBD1. CDR1 is MNHNY, CDR2 SVGAGI, per germline (reference sequence). The junction had 5 bases not matched to a gene; V was cut back by 2 bases and J by 5 bases. This CDR3 region has 15 residues.

The genes are TRBV9 and TRBJ2-1, with D perhaps TRBD2 (5 bases). The CDR3 extends over 15 amino acids. From germline, CDR1 is SGDLS and CDR2 YYNGEE. The V end lost 3 bases, the J end lost 5 bases, and 15 bases lay between the germline ends. The CDR3 nucleotides are TGTGCCAGCAGCGCACTAGTCGGAGGAAACAATGAGCAGTTCTTC. Its translation is CASSALVGGNNEQFF.

The chain carries TRBV12-3 or TRBV12-4 and TRBJ2-5; D is uncertain. The CDR3 consists of 12 residues. V shed 1 base and J shed 4 bases, with 4 bases lying between them. CDR3: CASSLEAETQYF. The CDR3 nucleotides read TGTGCCAGCAGTTTAGAAGCAGAGACCCAGTACTTC.

This chain uses TRBV5-4 with TRBJ2-7; TRBD1 agrees at 8 bases. V dropped 2 bases and J dropped 5; count of bases not matched to a gene: 3. Germline CDR1 is SGHNT and CDR2 is YYREEE (reference sequence). The length of the CDR3 is 13 residues. The CDR3 sequence is CASSFQGAHEQYF. The CDR3 region has the DNA TGTGCCAGCAGCTTTCAGGGGGCTCACGAGCAGTACTTC. The variable domain in full, with the rest retrieved from reference TRBV5-4 and TRBJ2-7, is ETGVTQSPTHLIKTRGQQVTLRCSSQSGHNTVSWYQQALGQGPQFIFQYYREEENGRGNFPPRFSGLQFPNYSSELNVNALELDDSALYLCASSFQGAHEQYFGPGTRLTVT.

J is TRBJ1-4 and V is TRBV9; D remains unclear. In germline, CDR1 is SGDLS, CDR2 YYNGEE. This CDR3 spans 14 amino acids. V was shortened by 0 bases and J by 0 bases, with 3 bases between the two germline ends. The CDR3 sequence is CASSVAATNEKLFF. Here the CDR3 DNA reads TGTGCCAGCAGCGTAGCGGCAACTAATGAAAAACTGTTTTTT.

V gene TRBV27 combines with J gene TRBJ2-7, with D perhaps TRBD1 (6 bases). The germline V gene has CDR1 MNHEY and CDR2 SMNVEV (reference sequence). Trimming removed 6 bases at V and 2 bases at J, with 20 bases between. The CDR3 runs 16 residues. As DNA, the CDR3 is TGTGCCAGCAGCCAGGATCCCGGGACAAGAGCCTACGAGCAGTACTTC. It yields the protein CASSQDPGTRAYEQYF.